Below are 8 T cell receptor beta chains sequenced from a single sample in a study of T cell repertoires in cytomegalovirus infection. A single record per CDR3 protein comes from TCRdb applying MiXCR to the reads. The table shows around 440,000 distinct CDR3 sequences, with around 11% occurring only once. The sequencing sample was made of PBMCs. Receptors were obtained from a human donor in good health (CMV status not recorded). Some clones in this sample may be carry-over from other donors' samples.

The chain has TRBV15 and TRBJ2-3, with TRBD2 matching over 14 bases. Germline V CDR1 and CDR2: LNHNV, YYDKDF (reference sequence). Trimming removed 2 bases from V and 6 bases from J; junction bases left unmatched: 4. The CDR3 sequence is 16 residues long. This CDR3 is CATSRKTSGRVDTQYF. CDR3 bases: TGTGCCACCAGCAGAAAGACTAGCGGGAGGGTCGATACGCAGTATTTT. Looking up the rest from reference TRBV15 and TRBJ2-3 gives the full variable domain: DAMVIQNPRYQVTQFGKPVTLSCSQTLNHNVMYWYQQKSSQAPKLLFHYYDKDFNNEADTPDNFQSRRPNTSFCFLDIRSPGLGDTAMYLCATSRKTSGRVDTQYFGPGTRLTVL.

The chain couples TRBV20-1 to TRBJ2-3, with a weak D call TRBD1 (5 bases). Trimming stripped 2 bases from V and 4 bases from J, with 19 bases between. Per the germline V gene, CDR1 is DFQATT and CDR2 is SNEGSKA (reference sequence). The CDR3 is 16 residues long. The CDR3 reads CSARLHGRGGSDTQYF. The CDR3 DNA follows: TGCAGTGCTAGACTTCACGGAAGGGGCGGATCAGATACGCAGTATTTT.

Ten or more counts support this clonotype. V and J are TRBV14 and TRBJ1-1; D is perhaps TRBD1 (6 bases). The germline V gene has CDR1 SGHDN and CDR2 FVKESK. V was pared by 4 bases and J by 5 bases, with 17 bases between. This CDR3 spans 15 amino acids. The CDR3: CASSLLSGGLTEAFF. CDR3 nucleotide sequence: TGTGCCAGCAGCCTCCTAAGCGGGGGCTTAACTGAAGCTTTCTTT.

This clonotype has a count of ten or more. V and J are TRBV5-1 and TRBJ1-4, with 7 bases identical to TRBD1. V was pared by 4 bases and J by 2 bases, with 5 bases of the junction left unmatched. The CDR3 has 15 residues. The V gene's germline CDR1 is SGHRS and CDR2 YFSETQ. Here the CDR3 DNA reads TGCGCCAGCAGCCTCAGAGGGGGCACTAATGAAAAACTGTTTTTT. Amino acid sequence: CASSLRGGTNEKLFF.

The sample holds a few counts of this clonotype. This chain connects TRBV6-1 to TRBJ2-1, with 7 bases lining up with TRBD1. Germline V gives CDR1 MNHNS, CDR2 SASEGT. The CDR3 length is 14 residues. Trimming took 7 bases from V and 5 from J; bases not matched to a gene: 8. The CDR3 DNA reads as TGTGCCAGCACAAGGGACAGCCATAACAATGAGCAGTTCTTC. Amino acids: CASTRDSHNNEQFF.

In this sample, this clonotype turned up a few times. The chain has TRBV19 and TRBJ1-6; the D is unclear. The CDR3 is 14 amino acids. Trimming removed 4 bases at V and 10 bases at J, with 14 bases between. The V gene's germline CDR1 is LNHDA and CDR2 SQIVND (reference sequence). The CDR3 loop reads CASSRTEPKSPLHF. The CDR3 coding sequence is TGTGCCAGTAGTAGGACTGAACCCAAATCACCCCTCCACTTT. The complete variable domain, with remaining parts taken from reference TRBV19 and TRBJ1-6, reads DGGITQSPKYLFRKEGQNVTLSCEQNLNHDAMYWYRQDPGQGLRLIYYSQIVNDFQKGDIAEGYSVSREKKESFPLTVTSAQKNPTAFYLCASSRTEPKSPLHFGNGTRLTVT.

In this sample, this clonotype turned up a few times. The rearrangement links TRBV30 to TRBJ1-2; the match to TRBD1 covers 8 bases. The CDR3 is made up of 14 amino acids. Germline-derived CDR1 and CDR2 are GTSNPN and SVGIG (reference sequence). The trim removed 2 bases at V and 4 bases at J, leaving 6 bases unmatched. CDR3 DNA sequence: TGTGCCTGGAGTATGCCAGGGGGCTTCTATGGCTACACCTTC. Translating it yields CAWSMPGGFYGYTF.

A remark on this clonotype: A much bigger clone sits one base away, suggesting this may be a read error. This chain connects TRBV28 to TRBJ2-7; D may be TRBD2 (5 bases). Between the trimmed V and J ends, which lost 8 bases and 4 bases, there was a span of 21 bases. The CDR3 runs 15 residues. The germline gives CDR1 MDHEN, CDR2 SYDVKM. CDR3 nucleotides: TGTGCCAGCGCTCCCCCGGCCGCGGGTTGGTACGAGCAGTACTTC. Translating it yields CASAPPAAGWYEQYF.